The 28 T cell receptor beta chains given below trace back to one sample, sequenced in a study of radiation and T cells in renal cell carcinoma. The time point here: baseline pretreatment blood. Treatment described: 15 Gy SBRT to primary tumor, nephrectomy 4 weeks later. Clones were sequenced by immunoSEQ multiplex PCR, and TCRdb holds only the in-frame ones, with some missing. The data hold around 64,000 clones, with 60% to 85% observed a single time. The sample here was blood, taken from a patient whose treatment included radiotherapy and nephrectomy. The receptors come from a man aged 60 to 69 with renal cell carcinoma.

The chain uses TRBV18 and TRBJ2-5; D possibly corresponds to TRBD1 (5 bases). This CDR3 region has 15 residues. V was pared by 3 bases and J by 2 bases, with 13 bases between. Germline CDR1 and CDR2: KGHSH and LQKENI. DNA of the CDR3: TGTGCCAGCTCACCCCTGCCAGGGTCACAAGAGACCCAGTACTTC. This codes for CASSPLPGSQETQYF.

The rearrangement uses TRBV5-4 and TRBJ1-1; 7 bases match TRBD1. The germline V gene encodes CDR1 SGHNT and CDR2 YYREEE (reference sequence). The CDR3 is made up of 14 amino acids. V gave up 4 bases and J gave up 3 bases; unmatched junction bases: 6. Here the CDR3 reads CASSVRTGYTEAFF. The CDR3 DNA follows: TGTGCCAGCAGCGTTCGGACAGGATACACTGAAGCTTTCTTT.

The J gene is TRBJ1-1, the V gene TRBV21-1. TRBV21-1 is a pseudogene segment. There are 15 residues in the CDR3. The CDR3 protein is CASSKEGHMNTEAFF. CDR3 coding DNA: TGTGCCAGCAGCAAAGAGGGCCACATGAACACTGAAGCTTTCTTT.

This chain links TRBV6-4 with TRBJ1-3; D is uncertain. V dropped 3 bases and J dropped 4 bases, with 7 bases sitting between them. The V gene's germline CDR1 is MRHNA and CDR2 SNTAGT. This CDR3 region has 13 residues. The CDR3 is CASSEEPGNTIYF. CDR3 bases: TGTGCCAGCAGTGAAGAACCAGGAAACACCATATATTTT.

This chain joins TRBV4-1 and TRBJ1-4, with D possibly TRBD1 on 5 matching bases. The length of the CDR3 is 16 residues. Germline CDR1 is MGHRA and CDR2 is YSYEKL. Trimming removed 4 bases from V and 0 bases from J, with 12 bases in between. The DNA for the CDR3 is TGCGCCAGCAGCCTCGGGACCGCTGCAACTAATGAAAAACTGTTTTTT. Protein product: CASSLGTAATNEKLFF.

In its sample, this clone was seen once. The chain has TRBV19 and TRBJ1-2, with TRBD1 identical over 7 bases. The CDR3 runs 15 residues. CDR1 and CDR2 (germline): LNHDA, SQIVND (reference sequence). The trim removed 7 bases at V and 1 base at J, leaving 9 bases unmatched. The CDR3 region has the DNA TGTGCCAGTACCCCTGGGACAGTAGTTAACTATGGCTACACCTTC. It translates to CASTPGTVVNYGYTF.

The chain couples TRBV29-1 to TRBJ1-2, with 7 bases fitting TRBD1. CDR3 length: 13 amino acids. The junction had 11 bases not matched to a gene; V was cut back by 7 bases and J by 6 bases. In germline, CDR1 is SQVTM, CDR2 ANQGSEA. The CDR3 sequence is CSAGDSGGNGYTF. The DNA of the CDR3 is TGCAGCGCCGGGGACAGCGGAGGAAATGGCTACACCTTC.

This chain connects TRBV7-2 to TRBJ2-7; maybe TRBD2 (6 bases). Germline V CDR1 and CDR2: SGHTA, FQGNSA. Trimming took off 3 bases at V and 6 bases at J, with 12 bases between the two ends. This CDR3 comprises 13 residues. Here the CDR3 reads CASSLGGSVEQYF. The CDR3 DNA reads as TGTGCCAGCAGCTTGGGGGGTTCAGTCGAGCAGTACTTC.

The chain has TRBV7-9 and TRBJ2-5; 8 nucleotides agree with TRBD2. Germline CDR1 and CDR2: SEHNR and FQNEAQ (reference sequence). The ends lost 1 base at V and 4 bases at J; junction bases unmatched: 5. CDR3 length equals 15 residues. The CDR3 protein is CASSLGGTSLETQYF. The CDR3 DNA follows: TGTGCCAGCAGCTTAGGAGGGACTAGTTTAGAGACCCAGTACTTC.

V and J are TRBV19 and TRBJ2-1, with D uncertain. The CDR3 length is 14 residues. Trimming shortened V by 6 bases and J by 0 bases, and 9 bases separated the two germline ends. From germline, CDR1 is LNHDA and CDR2 SQIVND (reference sequence). The CDR3 bases are TGTGCCAGTAGGGACCCCAGCTCCTACAATGAGCAGTTCTTC. This gives the protein CASRDPSSYNEQFF.

This clone occurred once. The rearrangement links TRBV15 to TRBJ1-2, with D hard to call. V was shortened by 0 bases and J by 6 bases, with 8 bases between the two germline ends. CDR1 and CDR2 from the germline V gene are LNHNV and YYDKDF (reference sequence). The CDR3 extends over 13 amino acids. CDR3 in amino acids: CATSRDFAHGYTF. In DNA form, the CDR3 reads TGTGCCACCAGCAGAGATTTTGCCCATGGCTACACCTTC.

With respect to this clone: The sample carries other DNA sequences with the same CDR3. This chain connects TRBV18 to TRBJ2-3; D is unclear. The CDR3 has 12 residues. V lost 6 bases and J 3 bases, leaving 7 bases between the germline ends. Germline assignment: CDR1 KGHSH and CDR2 LQKENI. The CDR3 sequence is CASSPSTDTQYF. CDR3 nucleotides: TGTGCCAGCTCGCCCTCAACAGATACGCAGTATTTT.

The rearrangement uses TRBV27 and TRBJ1-3, with a possible D match to TRBD1 (5 bases). This CDR3 is 16 amino acids long. In germline, CDR1 is MNHEY, CDR2 SMNVEV (reference sequence). Trimming stripped 3 bases from V and 4 bases from J, with 16 bases between. CDR3 DNA: TGTGCCAGCAGTTTTAGGGGTACCTGGGGAGGAAACACCATATATTTT. Amino acid sequence: CASSFRGTWGGNTIYF.

The chain employs TRBV15 and TRBJ1-4; possible D gene TRBD1, 5 bases. Germline loops: CDR1 LNHNV, CDR2 YYDKDF (reference sequence). This CDR3 spans 14 amino acids. The germline V and J ends were trimmed by 6 bases and 7 bases, with 15 bases remaining between them. The CDR3 sequence: CATRDGADGEKLFF. DNA for the CDR3: TGTGCCACCAGGGACGGGGCGGATGGTGAAAAACTGTTTTTT.

The rearrangement joins TRBV5-4 to TRBJ2-2, with 16 positions matching TRBD2. CDR1 is SGHNT and CDR2 is YYREEE in the germline V gene (reference sequence). V was clipped by 4 bases and J by 3 bases; unmatched bases: 6. The CDR3 sequence is 18 residues long. CDR3 protein: CASSPGLAGGPDTGELFF. CDR3 DNA: TGTGCCAGCAGCCCGGGACTAGCGGGAGGGCCGGACACCGGGGAGCTGTTTTTT.

The count of this clone is one. J is TRBJ1-4 and V is TRBV5-1, with D possibly matching TRBD1 (5 bases). Deletions cut 4 bases from V and 8 bases from J, with 18 bases between. Germline assignment: CDR1 SGHRS and CDR2 YFSETQ. The CDR3 is 15 residues long. DNA for the CDR3: TGCGCCAGCAGCGGAACTACGGGGGTTAGAGAAAAACTGTTTTTT. Its protein product is CASSGTTGVREKLFF.

V gene TRBV11-2 combines with J gene TRBJ1-5, with 9 bases lining up with TRBD1. In germline, CDR1 is SGHAT, CDR2 FQNNGV. Trimming removed 5 bases from V and 3 bases from J; junction bases left unmatched: 8. This CDR3 has 16 residues. The CDR3 region is CASSADGQGFNQPQHF. For the CDR3, the DNA is TGTGCCAGCAGCGCAGACGGACAGGGGTTCAATCAGCCCCAGCATTTT.

V usage is TRBV7-9 and J usage is TRBJ1-1, with unresolved D. Germline lookup yields CDR1 SEHNR and CDR2 FQNEAQ (reference sequence). The CDR3 has 12 amino acids. Trimming stripped 1 base from V and 4 bases from J, with 4 bases between. The CDR3 loop is CASSLGSTEAFF. CDR3 sequence (DNA): TGTGCCAGCAGCTTAGGTAGCACTGAAGCTTTCTTT.

The CDR3 DNA reads as TGTGCCAGTGAACGGGAGGTGGGTGAGACCCAGTACTTC. It yields the protein CASEREVGETQYF. The chain is built from TRBV2 and TRBJ2-5, with TRBD2 matching 7 bases. The V and J ends lost 9 bases and 5 bases, in that order; junction bases with no gene match: 9. The CDR3 extends over 13 amino acids. CDR1 SNHLY and CDR2 FYNNEI come from the germline V gene.

A word on this clone: Mismatch with germline at one junction end may stem from a read error. This CDR3 is also generated by other DNA sequences in the sample. The rearrangement links TRBV6-5 to TRBJ1-6; TRBD1 matches at 7 bases. The germline V gene has CDR1 MNHEY and CDR2 SVGAGI. The CDR3 extends over 14 amino acids. This chain's CDR3 is CASRVTGNSSPLHF. The DNA for the CDR3 is TGTGCCAGCAGAGTGACAGGGAACAGTTCACCCCTCCATTTT.

V usage is TRBV29-1 and J usage is TRBJ2-1, with D perhaps matching TRBD1 (6 bases). Looked up from germline, CDR1 is SQVTM and CDR2 is ANQGSEA. The CDR3 runs 12 residues. Deletions cut 7 bases from V and 4 bases from J, with 11 bases between. The CDR3 loop is CSAGTHYNEQFF. CDR3 DNA: TGCAGCGCAGGGACACATTACAATGAGCAGTTCTTC.

V is TRBV19 and J is TRBJ1-5; D may be TRBD1 (5 bases). V dropped 4 bases and J dropped 3 bases, with 10 bases sitting between them. The CDR3 spans 14 residues. CDR1 LNHDA and CDR2 SQIVND come from the germline V gene (reference sequence). The CDR3 sequence is CASSSGANNQPQHF. Here the CDR3 DNA reads TGTGCCAGTAGTAGCGGGGCGAACAATCAGCCCCAGCATTTT. Filled out from reference TRBV19 and TRBJ1-5, the complete variable domain reads DGGITQSPKYLFRKEGQNVTLSCEQNLNHDAMYWYRQDPGQGLRLIYYSQIVNDFQKGDIAEGYSVSREKKESFPLTVTSAQKNPTAFYLCASSSGANNQPQHFGDGTRLSIL.

The rearrangement uses TRBV11-3 and TRBJ1-2; D uncertain. The CDR3 totals 12 residues. The V end lost 4 bases, the J end lost 8 bases, and 11 bases lay between the germline ends. Germline V gives CDR1 SGHNT, CDR2 YENEEA. CDR3 protein: CASSSNARGYTF. Written as DNA, the CDR3 is TGTGCCAGCAGCTCGAACGCCCGGGGCTACACCTTC.

The CDR3 DNA reads as TGTGCCAGCAGCTCATCGGGGACAGCGATAAATGAGCAGTTCTTC. Translation: CASSSSGTAINEQFF. The rearrangement links TRBV9 to TRBJ2-1; 7 nucleotides line up with TRBD1. The trim removed 4 bases at V and 7 bases at J, leaving 11 bases unmatched. Germline V gives CDR1 SGDLS, CDR2 YYNGEE. This CDR3 comprises 15 residues.

The CDR3 is CASKVLAGENNEQFF. The CDR3 DNA reads as TGTGCCAGCAAGGTCTTAGCGGGCGAAAACAATGAGCAGTTCTTC. V gene TRBV2 combines with J gene TRBJ2-1; 7 bases align to TRBD2. The V and J ends lost 7 bases and 5 bases, in that order; junction bases with no gene match: 11. Germline CDR1 SNHLY, CDR2 FYNNEI. The CDR3 runs to 15 residues.

The genes are TRBV10-1 and TRBJ2-3; D remains ambiguous. V lost 3 bases to trimming and J lost 5 bases, with 12 bases between them. CDR1 and CDR2 (germline): WNHNN, SYGVQD (reference sequence). CDR3 size: 14 residues. CDR3 region: CASSESTARDTQYF. Written as DNA, the CDR3 is TGCGCCAGCAGTGAATCTACAGCTAGAGATACGCAGTATTTT.

This clone has a single count. The chain is built from TRBV7-2 and TRBJ1-4; D not certain. The V gene lost 3 bases and the J gene lost 7 bases, with 6 bases spanning the gap. The CDR3 is 12 residues long. Germline-derived CDR1 and CDR2 are SGHTA and FQGNSA. This CDR3 is CASSLEGEKLFF. In nucleotides, the CDR3 is TGTGCCAGCAGCTTGGAGGGTGAAAAACTGTTTTTT.

This clone was detected once. The gene calls are TRBV18 and TRBJ2-6; no clear D gene. V lost 3 bases to trimming and J lost 3 bases, with 3 bases between them. This CDR3 is built from 13 residues. Germline CDR1 is KGHSH and CDR2 is LQKENI. CDR3 bases: TGTGCCAGCTCACCGGTTGGGGCCAACGTCCTGACTTTC. This translates into CASSPVGANVLTF.